One sample yielded the 24 T cell receptor beta chains listed below, sequenced in a study of T cells in tuberculosis. Stated time point: new active TB diagnosis, blood taken before or within 7 days of starting treatment. The data were produced by immunoSEQ multiplex PCR, yet TCRdb's version contains in-frame clones alone and is incomplete. The table lists about 49,000 clones, 90% to 95% of them singletons, with about 1.5% in the top ten. The source was PBMCs, collected at tuberculosis diagnosis. The origin of the receptors is an adult with tuberculosis.

This chain connects TRBV7-8 to TRBJ2-1, with 11 bases fitting TRBD2. Per germline, CDR1 SGHVS and CDR2 FQNEAQ. The CDR3 runs 18 residues. After removal of 5 bases from V and 8 bases from J, the junction contained 17 bases not matched to a gene. CDR3 protein: CASSPPGSIAGGRDEQFF. The CDR3 DNA follows: TGTGCCAGCAGCCCACCCGGCTCAATAGCGGGAGGGCGCGATGAGCAGTTCTTC.

V gene TRBV23-1 combines with J gene TRBJ1-1, with D tentatively TRBD1 (5 bases). TRBV23-1 is given ORF status, its function remaining uncertain. This CDR3 is built from 16 residues. Trimming pared 6 bases from V and 1 base from J, leaving 18 bases between. CDR3 in amino acids: CASSPEPGRGNTEAFF. The DNA of the CDR3 is TGCGCCAGCAGCCCAGAGCCAGGGAGGGGGAACACTGAAGCTTTCTTT.

J is TRBJ1-3 and V is TRBV10-3; 7 bases agree with TRBD1. Germline V gene lookup returns CDR1 ENHRY and CDR2 SYGVKD. The J segment lost 3 bases and the V segment lost 6 bases, leaving 2 bases of the junction unmatched. The CDR3 is 13 residues long. The CDR3 reads CAIRTGIGNTIYF. CDR3 sequence (DNA): TGTGCCATCAGGACAGGGATTGGAAACACCATATATTTT.

The chain recombines TRBV11-3 with TRBJ2-1, with TRBD1 identical over 8 bases. Germline V gives CDR1 SGHNT, CDR2 YENEEA. V dropped 1 base and J dropped 4; count of bases not matched to a gene: 9. This CDR3 region has 17 residues. The CDR3 sequence is CASSLVLGQGSYNEQFF. The CDR3 coding sequence is TGTGCCAGCAGCTTAGTCCTCGGACAGGGATCTTACAATGAGCAGTTCTTC. The complete variable domain, with remaining parts taken from reference TRBV11-3 and TRBJ2-1, reads EAGVVQSPRYKIIEKKQPVAFWCNPISGHNTLYWYLQNLGQGPELLIRYENEEAVDDSQLPKDRFSAERLKGVDSTLKIQPAELGDSAVYLCASSLVLGQGSYNEQFFGPGTRLTVL.

The chain couples TRBV7-9 to TRBJ1-1, with TRBD1 as a possible D gene (5 bases). Germline loops: CDR1 SEHNR, CDR2 FQNEAQ (reference sequence). This CDR3 region has 15 residues. Trimming took 1 base from V and 4 from J, leaving 13 bases between them. The CDR3 region has the DNA TGTGCCAGCAGCTTAGGATTTCTAGGGGTCACTGAAGCTTTCTTT. The encoded protein is CASSLGFLGVTEAFF.

The gene calls are TRBV4-1 and TRBJ2-2; no reliable D call. This CDR3 is 16 amino acids long. Trimming shortened V by 1 base and J by 8 bases, and 17 bases separated the two germline ends. Germline V lookup: CDR1 MGHRA, CDR2 YSYEKL. CDR3 in amino acids: CASSQVIAVSSGELFF. CDR3 nucleotide sequence: TGCGCCAGCAGCCAAGTGATAGCTGTTTCTTCTGGGGAGCTGTTTTTT.

This clone was picked up one time. The chain links TRBV7-2 to TRBJ2-7; 8 bases map to TRBD2. From germline, CDR1 is SGHTA and CDR2 FQGNSA. The J segment lost 9 bases and the V segment lost 5 bases, leaving 12 bases of the junction unmatched. CDR3 size: 14 residues. CDR3 protein: CASSITSGRAVQYF. CDR3 nucleotides: TGTGCCAGCAGCATCACTAGCGGAAGAGCGGTGCAGTACTTC.

This chain connects TRBV9 to TRBJ1-3; 7 bases match TRBD1. With V trimmed by 4 bases and J by 3 bases, 4 bases remained unmatched. Germline V gene sequence: CDR1 SGDLS, CDR2 YYNGEE. The CDR3 length is 14 residues. CDR3 nucleotides: TGTGCCAGCAGCTTCTGGGACAGTGGAAACACCATATATTTT. Translated, it gives CASSFWDSGNTIYF.

The rearrangement uses TRBV2 and TRBJ2-2; 9 bases agree with TRBD1. The CDR3 spans 16 residues. With V trimmed by 8 bases and J by 1 base, 8 bases remained unmatched. Germline CDR1 SNHLY, CDR2 FYNNEI. CDR3: CASGTGRRLNTGELFF. CDR3 in DNA: TGTGCCAGCGGGACAGGGAGACGTCTGAACACCGGGGAGCTGTTTTTT.

V and J are TRBV28 and TRBJ2-1; D ambiguous. The CDR3 totals 15 residues. V was cut by 6 bases and J by 0 bases, with 12 bases left in between. Germline-derived CDR1 and CDR2 are MDHEN and SYDVKM. This CDR3 is CASSRRSGSYNEQFF. The CDR3 coding sequence is TGTGCCAGCAGCCGACGTTCGGGCTCCTACAATGAGCAGTTCTTC.

The chain combines TRBV5-6 with TRBJ1-1, with a weak D call TRBD1 (5 bases). V was pared by 5 bases and J by 2 bases, with 13 bases between. Germline V gene data show CDR1 as SGHDT and CDR2 as YYEEEE. The CDR3 contains 14 residues. CDR3 sequence (DNA): TGTGCCAGCAGACCCCAGGGTGCTAACACTGAAGCTTTCTTT. It encodes CASRPQGANTEAFF.

The genes are TRBV5-4 and TRBJ1-1; TRBD1 might be the D (5 bases). V lost 0 bases, J lost 7 bases, and 13 bases lay in between. The CDR3 covers 14 residues. Looked up from germline, CDR1 is SGHNT and CDR2 is YYREEE (reference sequence). The CDR3 here is CASSLESPRDEAFF. The CDR3 DNA reads TGTGCCAGCAGCTTGGAGTCCCCCAGGGATGAAGCTTTCTTT.

The J gene is TRBJ2-1, the V gene TRBV19; 8 positions match TRBD2. Germline-derived CDR1 and CDR2 are LNHDA and SQIVND (reference sequence). The length of the CDR3 is 15 residues. Trimming took 3 bases from V and 0 from J; bases not matched to a gene: 1. DNA for the CDR3: TGTGCCAGTAGTATGAGCGGGAGCTCCTACAATGAGCAGTTCTTC. This translates into CASSMSGSSYNEQFF.

J is TRBJ2-3 and V is TRBV7-9; 11 bases map to TRBD1. The CDR3 contains 15 residues. J lost 1 base, V lost 5 bases, and 2 bases had no gene match. The germline V gene has CDR1 SEHNR and CDR2 FQNEAQ (reference sequence). DNA of the CDR3: TGTGCCAGCAGCCGGACAGGGGGCCGCACAGATACGCAGTATTTT. The encoded protein is CASSRTGGRTDTQYF. The full variable domain, rest sourced from reference TRBV7-9 and TRBJ2-3, is DTGVSQNPRHKITKRGQNVTFRCDPISEHNRLYWYRQTLGQGPEFLTYFQNEAQLEKSRLLSDRFSAERPKGSFSTLEIQRTEQGDSAMYLCASSRTGGRTDTQYFGPGTRLTVL.

CDR3 bases: TGTGCCAGTAGTATCTCCAGGGGGTCCACCGGGGAGCTGTTTTTT. Translated: CASSISRGSTGELFF. V usage is TRBV19 and J usage is TRBJ2-2; 7 bases are a match to TRBD1. The junction had 5 bases not matched to a gene; V was cut back by 3 bases and J by 4 bases. The CDR3 has 15 amino acids. Germline lookup yields CDR1 LNHDA and CDR2 SQIVND (reference sequence).

V is TRBV29-1 and J is TRBJ2-1; no firm D call. Germline V CDR1 and CDR2: SQVTM, ANQGSEA. Between the trimmed V and J ends, which lost 2 bases and 6 bases, there was a span of 8 bases. This CDR3 has 12 residues. The CDR3 nucleotides are TGCAGCGTTGAAATCGTCTCCAATGAGCAGTTCTTC. Translation: CSVEIVSNEQFF.

This sequence joins TRBV29-1 and TRBJ2-1; possibly TRBD2 for D (5 bases). CDR1 SQVTM and CDR2 ANQGSEA come from the germline V gene. The CDR3 loop spans 14 amino acids. V lost 7 bases and J 0 bases, leaving 13 bases between the germline ends. CDR3 DNA: TGCAGCGGTAAACTCCGGGGCTCCTACAATGAGCAGTTCTTC. This translates into CSGKLRGSYNEQFF.

The genes are TRBV7-8 and TRBJ2-1; the match to TRBD1 covers 8 bases. Germline CDR1 SGHVS, CDR2 FQNEAQ. The CDR3 has 15 residues. V was pared by 3 bases and J by 7 bases, with 8 bases of the junction left unmatched. CDR3 residues: CASSFGPGGMNEQFF. As DNA, the CDR3 is TGTGCCAGCAGCTTTGGCCCAGGGGGCATGAATGAGCAGTTCTTC.

The chain employs TRBV29-1 and TRBJ1-1, with a weak D call TRBD1 (6 bases). V lost 7 bases, J lost 3 bases, and 15 bases lay in between. From germline, CDR1 is SQVTM and CDR2 ANQGSEA. The CDR3 consists of 13 residues. In nucleotides, the CDR3 is TGCAGCGCCACCTGGGGGCGGGACACTGAAGCTTTCTTT. Its protein is CSATWGRDTEAFF.

The V gene is TRBV6-6, the J gene TRBJ1-4, with D perhaps matching TRBD1 (6 bases). The V end was cut by 0 bases, the J end by 1 base, with 6 bases between. In germline, CDR1 is MNHNY, CDR2 SVGAGI (reference sequence). The CDR3 is 15 residues long. The CDR3 DNA is TGTGCCAGCAGTTACTCACAGGGAACTAATGAAAAACTGTTTTTT. Translating it yields CASSYSQGTNEKLFF.

The CDR3 sequence is CSARGRMGGELFF. CDR3 DNA sequence: TGCAGCGCTAGAGGCCGAATGGGCGGGGAGCTGTTTTTT. This chain uses TRBV29-1 with TRBJ2-2; unclear D gene. Deletions cut 7 bases from V and 7 bases from J, with 16 bases between. In germline, CDR1 is SQVTM, CDR2 ANQGSEA. The CDR3 is 13 residues long.

The table lists this clone with a count of one. The V call is TRBV6-1, the J call TRBJ1-1; perhaps TRBD1 as D (6 bases). Trimming removed 2 bases at V and 8 bases at J, with 12 bases between. Germline V lookup: CDR1 MNHNS, CDR2 SASEGT. CDR3 length: 13 amino acids. CDR3 protein: CASSEMGQGEAFF. The DNA for the CDR3 is TGTGCCAGCAGTGAAATGGGGCAGGGGGAAGCTTTCTTT.

The rearrangement links TRBV5-4 to TRBJ2-5; D is perhaps TRBD2 (6 bases). Germline CDR1 is SGHNT and CDR2 is YYREEE (reference sequence). The CDR3 has 14 residues. V was pared by 4 bases and J by 1 base, with 11 bases between. DNA of the CDR3: TGTGCCAGCAGCCCCGTCGGGAGCCAAGAGACCCAGTACTTC. Translation gives CASSPVGSQETQYF.

The chain joins TRBV7-8 to TRBJ2-1; D unclear. The germline V gene has CDR1 SGHVS and CDR2 FQNEAQ. V lost 2 bases to trimming and J lost 6 bases, with 14 bases between them. The CDR3 is 15 amino acids. CDR3 in amino acids: CASSLKNWALNEQFF. Here the CDR3 DNA reads TGTGCCAGCAGCTTAAAAAACTGGGCCCTCAATGAGCAGTTCTTC.